This T cell receptor (beta chain) stems from a study of blood T cells in healthy people across ages. Whole-study results and caveats: TCR beta diversity was tightly associated with the proportion of naive T cells. Long-lived donors had more naive CD4+ cells and higher diversity than aged donors.

A second PCR of 7 to 11 cycles used a sample-barcoded 5' primer and a J-beta primer mix. TCRdb analysed the 5' RACE reads with MiXCR anew, one entry per CDR3 protein. The sample has about 780,000 distinct CDR3 sequences; 62% are singletons. This clonotype was counted between two and nine times. Its target is not known. V was cut by 4 bases and J by 4 bases, with 19 bases left in between. Germline-derived CDR1 and CDR2 are DFQATT and SNEGSKA (reference sequence). The CDR3 has 15 residues. The receptor was isolated from a man aged 25 to 45 in good health. Input material: blood. This sequence joins TRBV20-1 and TRBJ1-2, with a possible D match to TRBD1 (5 bases). CDR3 loop: CSATPQGQTVYGYTF. The CDR3, as DNA: TGCAGTGCTACTCCGCAAGGGCAGACAGTCTATGGCTACACCTTC.